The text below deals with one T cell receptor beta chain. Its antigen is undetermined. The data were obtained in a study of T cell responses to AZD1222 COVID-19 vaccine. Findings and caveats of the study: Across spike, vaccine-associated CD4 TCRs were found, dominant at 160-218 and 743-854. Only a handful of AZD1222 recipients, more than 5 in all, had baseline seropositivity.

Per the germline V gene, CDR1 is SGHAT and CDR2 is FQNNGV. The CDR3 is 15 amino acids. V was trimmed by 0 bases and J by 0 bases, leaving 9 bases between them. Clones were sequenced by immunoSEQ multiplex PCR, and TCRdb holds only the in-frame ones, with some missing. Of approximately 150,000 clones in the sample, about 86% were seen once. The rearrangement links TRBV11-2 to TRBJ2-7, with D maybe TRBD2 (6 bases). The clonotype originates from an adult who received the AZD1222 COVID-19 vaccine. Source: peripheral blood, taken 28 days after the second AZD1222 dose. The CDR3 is CASSLEDGSSYEQYF. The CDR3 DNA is TGTGCCAGCAGCTTAGAGGACGGGAGCTCCTACGAGCAGTACTTC.